A single sample gave rise to the 6 T cell receptor beta chains below, sequenced in a study of cytomegalovirus exposure and HLA in healthy donors. PCR involved 60 Vbeta and 13 Jbeta primers. Sequenced by immunoSEQ multiplex PCR; TCRdb stores in-frame clones only, minus some. The repertoire consists of fewer than 250,000 clones, with under 80% occurring once and the leading ten covering 4.5% to 5.5%. Sample: PBMCs. The source is a man aged 25-40 years in good health and CMV-seropositive.

The chain links TRBV7-9 to TRBJ1-1; TRBD1 aligns across 7 bases. CDR3 length equals 13 residues. V lost 7 bases to trimming and J lost 1 base; unmatched junction nucleotides: 3. In germline, CDR1 is SEHNR, CDR2 FQNEAQ (reference sequence). As DNA, the CDR3 is TGTGCCAGCAACGGACAGGCGAACACTGAAGCTTTCTTT. The encoded protein is CASNGQANTEAFF. The complete variable domain, with remaining parts taken from reference TRBV7-9 and TRBJ1-1, reads DTGVSQNPRHKITKRGQNVTFRCDPISEHNRLYWYRQTLGQGPEFLTYFQNEAQLEKSRLLSDRFSAERPKGSFSTLEIQRTEQGDSAMYLCASNGQANTEAFFGQGTRLTVV.

The rearrangement links TRBV7-2 to TRBJ2-6; no clear D gene. This CDR3 comprises 17 residues. Germline CDR1 SGHTA, CDR2 FQGNSA. V shed 0 bases and J shed 0 bases, with 9 bases lying between them. The CDR3 sequence: CASSLAAQLSGANVLTF. The CDR3 coding sequence is TGTGCCAGCAGCTTAGCGGCACAGCTCTCTGGGGCCAACGTCCTGACTTTC. The variable domain in full, with the rest retrieved from reference TRBV7-2 and TRBJ2-6, is GAGVSQSPSNKVTEKGKDVELRCDPISGHTALYWYRQSLGQGLEFLIYFQGNSAPDKSGLPSDRFSAERTGGSVSTLTIQRTQQEDSAVYLCASSLAAQLSGANVLTFGAGSRLTVL.

V and J are TRBV7-3 and TRBJ2-1; TRBD2 agrees at 15 bases. The CDR3 has 18 residues. Germline values: CDR1 SGHTA, CDR2 FQGTGA. V dropped 5 bases and J dropped 0; count of bases not matched to a gene: 5. In DNA form, the CDR3 reads TGTGCCAGCAGCCCGTGGACTAGCGGGAGGGGCTCCTACAATGAGCAGTTCTTC. Its translation is CASSPWTSGRGSYNEQFF.

V and J are TRBV30 and TRBJ2-3, with unresolved D. Between the trimmed V and J ends, which lost 0 bases and 0 bases, there was a span of 10 bases. The CDR3 totals 15 residues. Germline V CDR1 and CDR2: GTSNPN, SVGIG (reference sequence). The CDR3 sequence: CAWSVQFSSTDTQYF. The CDR3 DNA is TGTGCCTGGAGTGTACAGTTCTCTAGCACAGATACGCAGTATTTT.

This clone was counted between two and nine times. The chain links TRBV9 to TRBJ2-7; D may be TRBD1 (6 bases). Germline CDR1 SGDLS, CDR2 YYNGEE. The CDR3 is 15 residues long. V was clipped by 0 bases and J by 3 bases, with 13 bases between them. Written as DNA, the CDR3 is TGTGCCAGCAGCGTAGTTGGGACACCGGACTACGAGCAGTACTTC. Translation gives CASSVVGTPDYEQYF.

The V call is TRBV5-1, the J call TRBJ1-1; D is uncertain. In germline, CDR1 is SGHRS, CDR2 YFSETQ. V shed 3 bases and J shed 1 base, with 10 bases lying between them. The CDR3 is 14 amino acids. For the CDR3, the DNA is TGCGCCAGCAGCTCGCTAACTAAGAACACTGAAGCTTTCTTT. Translation: CASSSLTKNTEAFF.